This TCR beta chain was sequenced during a study of glioma-infiltrating T cells after dendritic cell vaccination. Whole-study results and caveats: Only a small number of patients had complete blood and tumor samples. Higher TCR clonality did not directly relate to longer survival. Patients with more pretreatment TILs had longer time to progression and survival.

The J segment lost 5 bases and the V segment lost 1 base, leaving 11 bases of the junction unmatched. Germline lookup yields CDR1 MNHEY and CDR2 SMNVEV (reference sequence). This CDR3 spans 17 amino acids. Assay used: immunoSEQ multiplex PCR; TCRdb lists only in-frame clones, some missing. Of tens of thousands of clones in the sample, roughly 79% were seen once. Comments on this clone: Its antigen remains unknown.

V is TRBV27 and J is TRBJ2-1, with TRBD1 matching over 7 bases. Sequences were derived from blood, sampled before dendritic cell vaccination. This TCR was recovered from a human donor with glioblastoma. CDR3 sequence reads: CASSLWNRGSQNNEQFF. The CDR3 nucleotides are TGTGCCAGCAGTTTATGGAACAGGGGTAGTCAGAACAATGAGCAGTTCTTC.